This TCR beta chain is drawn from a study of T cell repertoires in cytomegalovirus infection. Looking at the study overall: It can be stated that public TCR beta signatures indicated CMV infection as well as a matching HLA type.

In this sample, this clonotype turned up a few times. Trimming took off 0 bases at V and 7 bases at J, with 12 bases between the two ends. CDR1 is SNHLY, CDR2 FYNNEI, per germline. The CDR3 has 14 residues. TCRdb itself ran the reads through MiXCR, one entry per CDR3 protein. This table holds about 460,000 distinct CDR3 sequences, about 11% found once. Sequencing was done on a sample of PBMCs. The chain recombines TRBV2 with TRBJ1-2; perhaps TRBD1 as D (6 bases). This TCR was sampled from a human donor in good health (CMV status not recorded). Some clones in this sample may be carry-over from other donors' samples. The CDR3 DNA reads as TGTGCCAGCAGTGAAGCCCGGGGGGGCCTTGGCTACACCTTC. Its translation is CASSEARGGLGYTF. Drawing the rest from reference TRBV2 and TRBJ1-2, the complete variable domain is EPEVTQTPSHQVTQMGQEVILRCVPISNHLYFYWYRQILGQKVEFLVSFYNNEISEKSEIFDDQFSVERPDGSNFTLKIRSTKLEDSAMYFCASSEARGGLGYTFGSGTRLTVV.